This T cell receptor (beta chain) was sequenced during a study of blood T cell repertoires in COVID-19. The wider study: Some COVID-19 samples were acute and others convalescent; all came from the United States, Italy and Spain. T cells, B-cell-depleted T cells, or PBMCs provided the cDNA or gDNA that served as material.

Original analysis: Estimates of nucleated cell counts were drawn from the amplification of reference gene primers. The assay was immunoSEQ multiplex PCR, and TCRdb's table has in-frame clones only and misses some. V and J calls and clone size follow that table, whereas D and trimming were derived from the DNA. The data contain approximately 50,000 clones, over 75% of them singletons. The length of the CDR3 is 15 residues. Germline trimming cut 6 bases from V and 0 bases from J; bases unmatched to any gene: 5. The V gene's germline CDR1 is LGHNT and CDR2 FRNRAP. The V gene is TRBV12-5, the J gene TRBJ2-5; 9 bases are a match to TRBD1. Sequencing input: peripheral blood. This TCR was recovered from a man aged 70 or older with active COVID-19. The CDR3 sequence: CASGEGTGHQETQYF. CDR3 in DNA: TGTGCTAGTGGGGAGGGGACAGGGCACCAAGAGACCCAGTACTTC.